What follows are 27 T cell receptor beta chains derived from one specimen sequenced in a study of blood T cell repertoires in COVID-19. Clones were sequenced by immunoSEQ multiplex PCR, and TCRdb holds only the in-frame ones, with some missing. The sample has roughly 200,000 clones; 75% to 90% are singletons. Material: PBMCs or T cells enriched from blood (not recorded which). These receptors were collected from a man in his forties who had recovered from COVID-19.

The chain combines TRBV7-9 with TRBJ1-1; TRBD1 matches at 11 bases. J lost 5 bases, V lost 4 bases, and 6 bases had no gene match. The length of the CDR3 is 15 residues. Germline V CDR1 and CDR2: SEHNR, FQNEAQ (reference sequence). The CDR3 DNA reads as TGTGCCAGCAGCTCAGGAGGGACAGGGGGTACTGAAGCTTTCTTT. It translates to CASSSGGTGGTEAFF.

This clone has a single count. The chain has TRBV28 and TRBJ2-5; 9 bases match TRBD1. V shed 5 bases, J shed 4 bases, and the junction held 8 bases outside the gene matches. This CDR3 is 15 amino acids long. The germline V gene has CDR1 MDHEN and CDR2 SYDVKM. CDR3 in amino acids: CASSTRDRVGETQYF. In DNA, the CDR3 is TGTGCCAGCAGTACTCGGGACAGGGTTGGAGAGACCCAGTACTTC.

The chain couples TRBV29-1 to TRBJ1-3, with unresolved D. Trimming shortened V by 8 bases and J by 1 base, and 21 bases separated the two germline ends. Germline V gene lookup returns CDR1 SQVTM and CDR2 ANQGSEA. The CDR3 has 16 amino acids. DNA of the CDR3: TGCAGCTACCCCCAGACTCCGGCCCGATCTGGAAACACCATATATTTT. Translated: CSYPQTPARSGNTIYF.

This chain connects TRBV5-1 to TRBJ2-1, with 10 bases identical to TRBD2. CDR1 SGHRS and CDR2 YFSETQ come from the germline V gene. V lost 6 bases and J lost 7; bases outside the gene matches: 10. The length of the CDR3 is 15 residues. The DNA of the CDR3 is TGCGCCAGCACCCAAGCGGGAGGGCCGGGGAATGAGCAGTTCTTC. It encodes CASTQAGGPGNEQFF.

This sequence joins TRBV7-8 and TRBJ2-7; D is possibly TRBD1 (5 bases). The germline V gene encodes CDR1 SGHVS and CDR2 FQNEAQ. V lost 3 bases to trimming and J lost 2 bases, with 8 bases between them. The CDR3 is 13 amino acids. This CDR3 is CASSFAGTYEQYF. Written as DNA, the CDR3 is TGTGCCAGCAGCTTCGCAGGGACCTACGAGCAGTACTTC.

This sequence joins TRBV29-1 and TRBJ2-7; D uncertain. Germline V gene sequence: CDR1 SQVTM, CDR2 ANQGSEA. The CDR3 runs to 13 residues. Trimming removed 7 bases from V and 1 base from J, with 14 bases in between. The CDR3 DNA reads as TGCAGCGCCGCTGACACATCTTCCTACGAGCAGTACTTC. It yields the protein CSAADTSSYEQYF.

The J gene is TRBJ1-5, the V gene TRBV7-2; 7 positions match TRBD1. CDR1 is SGHTA, CDR2 FQGNSA, per germline. The length of the CDR3 is 11 residues. V trimming: 5 bases; J trimming: 9 bases; junction bases outside the gene matches: 1. The CDR3 DNA reads TGTGCCAGCAGCAGGACAGGGCCCCAGCATTTT. Translating it yields CASSRTGPQHF. Full variable domain (remainder filled in from reference TRBV7-2 and TRBJ1-5): GAGVSQSPSNKVTEKGKDVELRCDPISGHTALYWYRQSLGQGLEFLIYFQGNSAPDKSGLPSDRFSAERTGGSVSTLTIQRTQQEDSAVYLCASSRTGPQHFGDGTRLSIL.

The J gene is TRBJ1-2, the V gene TRBV23-1; 9 nucleotides match TRBD1. TRBV23-1 is an ORF, with its function uncertain. CDR3 length equals 18 residues. The V gene end was trimmed by 7 bases and the J gene end by 2 bases; junction bases not matched to a gene: 17. This CDR3 is CASIPERDRVEGNYGYTF. The CDR3 DNA is TGCGCCAGCATCCCAGAGAGGGACAGGGTGGAGGGCAACTATGGCTACACCTTC.

This clone was seen a single time. V and J are TRBV28 and TRBJ2-1; D perhaps matches TRBD2 (7 bases). V was cut by 1 base and J by 1 base, with 11 bases left in between. Germline V gives CDR1 MDHEN, CDR2 SYDVKM. The CDR3 loop spans 16 amino acids. CDR3: CASSLYGGLSYNEQFF. CDR3 bases: TGTGCCAGCAGTTTATACGGGGGGCTATCCTACAATGAGCAGTTCTTC.

The chain combines TRBV7-2 with TRBJ2-7; D is perhaps TRBD2 (5 bases). V lost 0 bases and J 2 bases, leaving 8 bases between the germline ends. Germline V gives CDR1 SGHTA, CDR2 FQGNSA. The CDR3 sequence is 14 residues long. The CDR3: CASSLAGDAYEQYF. For the CDR3, the DNA is TGTGCCAGCAGCTTAGCGGGAGATGCCTACGAGCAGTACTTC.

Regarding this clone: A junction end diverges from the germline sequence, so it may reflect a read error. This CDR3 reads CSARDPGQGVF. DNA of the CDR3: TGCAGTGCTAGAGATCCGGGACAGGGGGTGTTC. The chain couples TRBV20-1 to TRBJ2-4, with 11 nucleotides matching TRBD1. CDR1 DFQATT and CDR2 SNEGSKA come from the germline V gene (reference sequence). The CDR3 extends over 11 amino acids.

The gene calls are TRBV12-5 and TRBJ2-1; 8 bases map to TRBD1. There are 16 residues in the CDR3. The germline V gene encodes CDR1 LGHNT and CDR2 FRNRAP. V was pared by 0 bases and J by 6 bases, with 7 bases of the junction left unmatched. CDR3 bases: TGTGCTAGTGGTTTGGTACTAGGACAGGGTGGCAATGAGCAGTTCTTC. Residues: CASGLVLGQGGNEQFF. The full variable domain, with the rest looked up from reference TRBV12-5 and TRBJ2-1, is DARVTQTPRHKVTEMGQEVTMRCQPILGHNTVFWYRQTMMQGLELLAYFRNRAPLDDSGMPKDRFSAEMPDATLATLKIQPSEPRDSAVYFCASGLVLGQGGNEQFFGPGTRLTVL.

This sequence joins TRBV29-1 and TRBJ1-5, with D perhaps matching TRBD1 (6 bases). There are 14 residues in the CDR3. Between the trimmed V and J ends, which lost 7 bases and 2 bases, there was a span of 15 bases. The germline V gene encodes CDR1 SQVTM and CDR2 ANQGSEA. DNA of the CDR3: TGCAGCGCGACCTCAGGGGATGGCAATCAGCCCCAGCATTTT. This codes for CSATSGDGNQPQHF.

This chain uses TRBV5-1 with TRBJ2-1; no reliable D call. The CDR3 is made up of 13 amino acids. Between the trimmed V and J ends, which lost 4 bases and 1 base, there was a span of 6 bases. The germline CDR1 and CDR2 sequences are SGHRS and YFSETQ. The CDR3 nucleotides are TGCGCCAGCAGCCCCGGGTCCTACAATGAGCAGTTCTTC. Residues: CASSPGSYNEQFF. Variable domain in full (rest from reference TRBV5-1 and TRBJ2-1): KAGVTQTPRYLIKTRGQQVTLSCSPISGHRSVSWYQQTPGQGLQFLFEYFSETQRNKGNFPGRFSGRQFSNSRSEMNVSTLELGDSALYLCASSPGSYNEQFFGPGTRLTVL.

This chain links TRBV12-5 with TRBJ2-7, with 10 positions matching TRBD2. The CDR3 length is 17 residues. V trimming: 0 bases; J trimming: 0 bases; junction bases outside the gene matches: 5. Germline lookup yields CDR1 LGHNT and CDR2 FRNRAP. The CDR3 DNA reads TGTGCTAGTGGTTTGGTATTAGGACTAGCGGCCTCCTACGAGCAGTACTTC. Translation: CASGLVLGLAASYEQYF.

The chain is built from TRBV7-2 and TRBJ2-7; D gene unclear. The germline V gene encodes CDR1 SGHTA and CDR2 FQGNSA. Trimming shortened V by 1 base and J by 6 bases, and 4 bases separated the two germline ends. The CDR3 is 11 residues long. Written as DNA, the CDR3 is TGTGCCAGCAGCTTAGTTCTCGAGCAGTACTTC. Its translation: CASSLVLEQYF.

The rearrangement links TRBV27 to TRBJ1-2, with D perhaps matching TRBD1 (6 bases). The CDR3 has 12 residues. CDR1 and CDR2 (germline): MNHEY, SMNVEV (reference sequence). The V end lost 5 bases, the J end lost 11 bases, and 15 bases lay between the germline ends. CDR3 coding DNA: TGTGCCAGCAGTCAACAGGGATTTAGGTACACCTTC. Amino acid sequence: CASSQQGFRYTF.

This sequence joins TRBV2 and TRBJ1-5; D is possibly TRBD1 (5 bases). Per germline, CDR1 SNHLY and CDR2 FYNNEI. Trimming cost V 8 bases and J 7 bases, with 18 bases left between them. The CDR3 sequence is 14 residues long. CDR3 DNA: TGTGCCAGCCTGGCGGGACGGACGGAGCAGCCCCAGCATTTT. Its translation: CASLAGRTEQPQHF.

This chain uses TRBV2 with TRBJ1-4; D gene unclear. CDR3 length: 17 residues. Germline V gene data show CDR1 as SNHLY and CDR2 as FYNNEI. V shed 2 bases and J shed 5 bases, with 18 bases lying between them. The CDR3: CASSEIPRTRKNEKLFF. The CDR3 bases are TGTGCCAGCAGTGAAATTCCCCGAACGAGAAAGAATGAAAAACTGTTTTTT. The variable domain in full, completed from reference TRBV2 and TRBJ1-4, reads EPEVTQTPSHQVTQMGQEVILRCVPISNHLYFYWYRQILGQKVEFLVSFYNNEISEKSEIFDDQFSVERPDGSNFTLKIRSTKLEDSAMYFCASSEIPRTRKNEKLFFGSGTQLSVL.

This chain connects TRBV30 to TRBJ2-4, with unresolved D. The CDR3 covers 13 residues. Germline V CDR1 and CDR2: GTSNPN, SVGIG (reference sequence). Deletions cut 4 bases from V and 0 bases from J, with 7 bases between. The DNA of the CDR3 is TGTGCCTGGACCAAGCTAGCCAAAAACATTCAGTACTTC. Its translation is CAWTKLAKNIQYF.

The rearrangement uses TRBV4-2 and TRBJ1-6; D is possibly TRBD1 (5 bases). Trimming removed 0 bases from V and 7 bases from J, with 10 bases in between. The germline V gene encodes CDR1 LGHNA and CDR2 YNFKEQ. The CDR3 is 15 amino acids. The CDR3 DNA follows: TGTGCCAGCAGCCAAGACAGGGTTTGGAATTCACCCCTCCACTTT. It yields the protein CASSQDRVWNSPLHF.

This clone was observed once. V gene TRBV18 combines with J gene TRBJ2-7; D possibly corresponds to TRBD1 (6 bases). The length of the CDR3 is 16 residues. Trimming left V 6 bases short and J 2 bases short, with 20 bases between. Per the germline V gene, CDR1 is KGHSH and CDR2 is LQKENI. CDR3 DNA: TGTGCCAGCTCCCCTGGCCCGGGACAAAAAGCCTACGAGCAGTACTTC. The encoded protein is CASSPGPGQKAYEQYF.

The gene calls are TRBV10-3 and TRBJ2-3, with TRBD2 matching over 9 bases. CDR3 length: 14 amino acids. After removal of 7 bases from V and 7 bases from J, the junction contained 9 bases not matched to a gene. Germline CDR1 and CDR2: ENHRY and SYGVKD. CDR3 coding DNA: TGTGCCATCACCCCCGGGCTAGCGGGAAATACGCAGTATTTT. Residues: CAITPGLAGNTQYF.

This chain links TRBV4-3 with TRBJ2-3; 7 bases match TRBD1. Germline lookup yields CDR1 LGHNA and CDR2 YSLEER. CDR3 length: 16 amino acids. Trimming cost V 0 bases and J 3 bases; bases outside gene matches: 6. The CDR3 coding sequence is TGCGCCAGCAGCCAAGATGTGACAGGGCGGACAGATACGCAGTATTTT. Its protein product is CASSQDVTGRTDTQYF.

This clone was seen once. The CDR3 sequence is CASSPRVEETQYF. CDR3 coding DNA: TGTGCCAGCAGCCCTCGAGTAGAAGAGACCCAGTACTTC. The V and J genes are TRBV12-3 or TRBV12-4 and TRBJ2-5; D is undetermined. Trimming removed 6 bases from V and 3 bases from J, with 11 bases in between. This CDR3 has 13 residues.

This clone has more than one count but fewer than ten. The chain carries TRBV5-1 and TRBJ2-4; 9 bases are shared with TRBD1. V shed 4 bases and J 8 bases; nucleotides not matched to a gene: 13. The CDR3 extends over 16 amino acids. Germline CDR1 and CDR2: SGHRS and YFSETQ. Written as DNA, the CDR3 is TGCGCCAGCAGCGCGGACAGGGGCCCCGGTTCAGACATTCAGTACTTC. Translating gives CASSADRGPGSDIQYF.

CDR3 in amino acids: CASSDSRTSSYNEQFF. Written as DNA, the CDR3 is TGTGCCAGCAGTGACTCGAGGACTAGCTCCTACAATGAGCAGTTCTTC. The chain is built from TRBV6-4 and TRBJ2-1; 7 bases match TRBD2. Germline CDR1 and CDR2: MRHNA and SNTAGT. The CDR3 spans 16 residues. The trim removed 0 bases at V and 0 bases at J, leaving 2 bases unmatched.